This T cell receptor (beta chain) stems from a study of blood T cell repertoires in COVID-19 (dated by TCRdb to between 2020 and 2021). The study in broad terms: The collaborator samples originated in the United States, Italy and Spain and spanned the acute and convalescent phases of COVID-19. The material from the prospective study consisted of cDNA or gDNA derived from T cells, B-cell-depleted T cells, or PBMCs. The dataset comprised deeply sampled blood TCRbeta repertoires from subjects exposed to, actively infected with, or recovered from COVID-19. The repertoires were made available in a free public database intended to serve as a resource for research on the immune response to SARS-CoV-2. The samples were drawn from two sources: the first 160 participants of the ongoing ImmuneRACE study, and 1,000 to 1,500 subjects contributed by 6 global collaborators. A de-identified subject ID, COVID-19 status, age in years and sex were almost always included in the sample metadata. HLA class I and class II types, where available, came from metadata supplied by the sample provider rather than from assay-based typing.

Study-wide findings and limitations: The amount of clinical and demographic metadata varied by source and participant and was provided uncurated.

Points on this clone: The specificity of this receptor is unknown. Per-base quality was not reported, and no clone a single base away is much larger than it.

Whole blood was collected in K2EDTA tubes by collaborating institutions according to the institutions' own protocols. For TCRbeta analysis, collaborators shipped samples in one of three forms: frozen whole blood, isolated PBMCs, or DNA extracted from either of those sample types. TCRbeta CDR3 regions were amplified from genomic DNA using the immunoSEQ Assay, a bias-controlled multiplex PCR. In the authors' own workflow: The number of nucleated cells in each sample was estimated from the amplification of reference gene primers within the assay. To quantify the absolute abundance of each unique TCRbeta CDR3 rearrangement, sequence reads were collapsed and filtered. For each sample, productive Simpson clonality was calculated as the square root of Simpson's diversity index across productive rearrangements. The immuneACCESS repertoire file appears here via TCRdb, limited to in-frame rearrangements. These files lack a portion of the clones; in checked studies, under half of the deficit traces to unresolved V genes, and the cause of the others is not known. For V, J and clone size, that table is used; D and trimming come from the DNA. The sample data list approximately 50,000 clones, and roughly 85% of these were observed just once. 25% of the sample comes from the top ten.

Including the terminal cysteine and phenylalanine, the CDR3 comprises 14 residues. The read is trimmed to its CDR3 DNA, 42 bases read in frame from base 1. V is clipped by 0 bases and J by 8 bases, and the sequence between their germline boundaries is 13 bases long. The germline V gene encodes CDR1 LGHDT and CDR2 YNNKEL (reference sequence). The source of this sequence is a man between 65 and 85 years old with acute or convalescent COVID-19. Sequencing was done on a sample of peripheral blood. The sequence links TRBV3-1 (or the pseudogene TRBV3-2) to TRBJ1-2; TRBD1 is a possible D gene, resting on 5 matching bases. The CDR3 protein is CASSQDRAWGGYTF. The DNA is TGTGCCAGCAGCCAAGACAGGGCATGGGGAGGCTACACCTTC.